Included here is one TCR beta chain sequence, with context. Its antigen is still unknown. The method was immunoSEQ multiplex PCR; TCRdb's version includes in-frame clones alone and lacks a portion of them. Seen here are approximately 94,000 clones, approximately 92% observed once, and the top ten hold around 3.3%. CDR1 and CDR2 (germline): SNHLY, FYNNEI. This CDR3 has 14 amino acids. Trimming removed 3 bases from V and 0 bases from J, with 8 bases in between. This entry belongs to a study of OX40 agonist ivuxolimab in advanced cancers. Looking at the study overall: Therapy given before enrollment (anti-PD-1, anti-PD-L1 or anti-CTLA-4) was allowed, and under 45% had some. Findings and limits, study-wide: Normalized expansion of T-cell clones was also low for some nonresponders. Clonal expansion by week 6 occurred in CD4+ and CD8+ blood T cells (at 0.1 to 3.0 mg/kg). In CD8+ T cells, expanded clones were on average more numerous than in CD4+.

This receptor was identified in an adult with an advanced solid tumor such as melanoma, head and neck, liver or kidney cancer. The sample was CD4+ or CD8+ T cells sorted from blood, taken in a trial of the OX40 agonist ivuxolimab. V is TRBV2 and J is TRBJ1-1; perhaps TRBD1 as D (5 bases). The CDR3 bases are TGTGCCAGCAGTGAGTCAGGGTTGAACACTGAAGCTTTCTTT. Its translation is CASSESGLNTEAFF.